This T cell receptor (beta chain) comes out of a study of OX40 agonist ivuxolimab in advanced cancers. CDR3 length: 11 residues. V shed 3 bases and J shed 7 bases, with 6 bases lying between them. Germline CDR1 and CDR2: MDHEN and SYDVKM. TCRdb keeps only in-frame clones here, not all; method: immunoSEQ multiplex PCR. The sample shows more than 100,000 clones, about 93% of them seen only once. The material was CD4+ or CD8+ T cells sorted from blood, obtained in a trial of the OX40 agonist ivuxolimab. The chain links TRBV28 to TRBJ1-2; unclear D gene. The sequence derives from an adult with an advanced solid tumor such as melanoma, head and neck, liver or kidney cancer. The CDR3 DNA sequence: TGTGCCAGCAGTTTTGGGAGTGGCTACACCTTC. Amino acids: CASSFGSGYTF.